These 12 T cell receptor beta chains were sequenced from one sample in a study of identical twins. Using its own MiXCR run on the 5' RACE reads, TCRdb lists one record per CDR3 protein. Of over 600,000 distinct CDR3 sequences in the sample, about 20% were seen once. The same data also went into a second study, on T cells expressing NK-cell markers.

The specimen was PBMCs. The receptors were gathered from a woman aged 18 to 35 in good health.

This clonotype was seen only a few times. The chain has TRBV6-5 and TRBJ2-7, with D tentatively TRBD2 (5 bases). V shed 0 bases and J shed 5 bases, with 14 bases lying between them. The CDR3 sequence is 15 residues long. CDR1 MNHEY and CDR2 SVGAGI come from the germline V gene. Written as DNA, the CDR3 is TGTGCCAGCAGTTACTCGAACGGGGTCGAAGACGAGCAGTACTTC. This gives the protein CASSYSNGVEDEQYF.

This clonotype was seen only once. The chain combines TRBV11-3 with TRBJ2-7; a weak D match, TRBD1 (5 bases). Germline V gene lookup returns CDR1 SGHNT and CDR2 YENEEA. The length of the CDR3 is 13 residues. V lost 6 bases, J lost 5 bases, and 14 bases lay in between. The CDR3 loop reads CASSLRGTDEQYF. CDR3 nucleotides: TGTGCCAGCAGTTTAAGGGGTACCGACGAGCAGTACTTC.

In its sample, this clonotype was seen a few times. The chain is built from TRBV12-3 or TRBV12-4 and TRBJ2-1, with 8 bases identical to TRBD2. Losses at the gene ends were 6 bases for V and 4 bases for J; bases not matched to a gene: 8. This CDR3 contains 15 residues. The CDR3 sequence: CASSPAGVGYNEQFF. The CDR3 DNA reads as TGTGCCAGCAGCCCAGCGGGAGTGGGTTACAATGAGCAGTTCTTC.

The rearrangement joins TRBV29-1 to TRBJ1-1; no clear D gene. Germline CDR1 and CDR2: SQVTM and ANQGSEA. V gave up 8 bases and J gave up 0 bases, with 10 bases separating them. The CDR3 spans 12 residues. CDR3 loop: CSPALLNTEAFF. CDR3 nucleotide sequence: TGCAGCCCTGCCCTATTGAACACTGAAGCTTTCTTT.

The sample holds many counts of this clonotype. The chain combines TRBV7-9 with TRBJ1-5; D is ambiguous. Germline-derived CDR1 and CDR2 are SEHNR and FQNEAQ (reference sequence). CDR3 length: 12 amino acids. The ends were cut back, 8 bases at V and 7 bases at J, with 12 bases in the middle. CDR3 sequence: CASARERQPQHF. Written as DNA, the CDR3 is TGTGCCAGCGCCCGGGAACGACAGCCCCAGCATTTT.

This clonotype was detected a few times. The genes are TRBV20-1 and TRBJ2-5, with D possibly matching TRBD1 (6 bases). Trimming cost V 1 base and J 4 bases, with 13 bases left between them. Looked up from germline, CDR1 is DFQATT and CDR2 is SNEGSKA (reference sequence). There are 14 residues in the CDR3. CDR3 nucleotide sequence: TGCAGTGCTAGAGGGGGGCAGGGGCGAGAGACCCAGTACTTC. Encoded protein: CSARGGQGRETQYF.

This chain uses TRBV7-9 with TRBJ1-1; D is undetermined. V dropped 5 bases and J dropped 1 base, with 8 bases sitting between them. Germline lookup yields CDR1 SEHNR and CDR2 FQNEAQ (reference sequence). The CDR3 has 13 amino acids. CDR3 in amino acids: CASSRNENTEAFF. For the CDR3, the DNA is TGTGCCAGCAGCCGAAATGAGAACACTGAAGCTTTCTTT.

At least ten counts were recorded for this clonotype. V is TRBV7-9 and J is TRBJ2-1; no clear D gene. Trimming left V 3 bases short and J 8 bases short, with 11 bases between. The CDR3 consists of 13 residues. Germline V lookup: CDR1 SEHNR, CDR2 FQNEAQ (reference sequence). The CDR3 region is CASSFGLMDEQFF. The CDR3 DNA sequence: TGTGCCAGCAGCTTCGGGTTAATGGATGAGCAGTTCTTC.

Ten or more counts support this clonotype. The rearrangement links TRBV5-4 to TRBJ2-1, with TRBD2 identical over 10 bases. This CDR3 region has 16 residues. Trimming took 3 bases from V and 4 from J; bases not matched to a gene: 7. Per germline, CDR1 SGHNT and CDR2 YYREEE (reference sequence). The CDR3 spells CASSSSGGTLYNEQFF. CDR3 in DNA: TGTGCCAGCAGCTCTAGCGGGGGTACCCTTTACAATGAGCAGTTCTTC.

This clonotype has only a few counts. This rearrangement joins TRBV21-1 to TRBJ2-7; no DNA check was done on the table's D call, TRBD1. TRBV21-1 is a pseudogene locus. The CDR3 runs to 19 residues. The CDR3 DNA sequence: TGTGCCAGCAGCAAAAGTTTGGGTCGATATGGACAGCAGTTATACGAGCAGTACTTC. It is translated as CASSKSLGRYGQQLYEQYF.

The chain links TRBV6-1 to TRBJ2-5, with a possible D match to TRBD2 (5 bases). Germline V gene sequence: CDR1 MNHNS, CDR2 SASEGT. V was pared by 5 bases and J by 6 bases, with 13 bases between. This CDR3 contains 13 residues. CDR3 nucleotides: TGTGCCAGCAGTCATGGGCTCGGGAAGACCCAGTACTTC. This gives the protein CASSHGLGKTQYF.

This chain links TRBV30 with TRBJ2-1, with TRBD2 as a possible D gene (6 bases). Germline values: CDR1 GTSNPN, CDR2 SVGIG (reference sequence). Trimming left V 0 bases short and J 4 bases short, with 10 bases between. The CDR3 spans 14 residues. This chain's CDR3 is CAWSVLSGYNEQFF. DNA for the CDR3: TGTGCCTGGAGTGTACTTAGCGGATACAATGAGCAGTTCTTC. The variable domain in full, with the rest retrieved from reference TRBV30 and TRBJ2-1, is SQTIHQWPATLVQPVGSPLSLECTVEGTSNPNLYWYRQAAGRGLQLLFYSVGIGQISSEVPQNLSASRPQDRQFILSSKKLLLSDSGFYLCAWSVLSGYNEQFFGPGTRLTVL.